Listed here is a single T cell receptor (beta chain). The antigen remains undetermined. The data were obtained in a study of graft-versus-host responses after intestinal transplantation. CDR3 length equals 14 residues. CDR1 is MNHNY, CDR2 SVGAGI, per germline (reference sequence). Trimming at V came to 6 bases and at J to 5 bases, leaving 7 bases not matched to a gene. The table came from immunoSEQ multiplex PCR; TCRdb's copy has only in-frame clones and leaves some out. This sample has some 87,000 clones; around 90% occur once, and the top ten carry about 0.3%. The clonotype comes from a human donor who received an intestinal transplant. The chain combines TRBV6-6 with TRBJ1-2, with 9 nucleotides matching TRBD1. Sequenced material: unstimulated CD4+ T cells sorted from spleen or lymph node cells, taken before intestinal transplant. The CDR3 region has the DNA TGTGCCAGCAGCCCGGACAGGGGCAGATATGGCTACACCTTC. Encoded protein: CASSPDRGRYGYTF.